This TCR beta chain stems from a study of T-cell reconstitution after alpha-beta-depleted transplantation in children. Library preparation (for TCRbeta) was performed with unique molecular identifiers. TCRdb used MiXCR to reprocess the PCR reads, holding one entry per CDR3 protein. The sample has hundreds of thousands of distinct CDR3 sequences, 13% seen once. This clonotype was counted only a few times. Its matching antigen is unknown. Study-level findings and limits: By about two months after transplant, alpha-beta T cells reportedly arose from several hundred graft clones that had expanded. Newly generated T cells supplied most T-cell counts and diversity one year post-transplant. There were some patients whose high TCRbeta diversity at day 60 came from surviving recipient T cells and thymic progenitors.

The sample was PBMCs, taken before TCRalphabeta/CD19-depleted stem cell transplant. The origin of this receptor is a girl aged 2 to 9 with congenital amegakaryocytic thrombocytopenia, due to receive a stem cell transplant.

This CDR3 reads CSARPSASYNEQFF. The CDR3, as DNA: TGCAGTGCCCGCCCTAGCGCAAGCTACAATGAGCAGTTCTTC. The chain employs TRBV20-1 and TRBJ2-1; D is possibly TRBD2 (6 bases). V was clipped by 6 bases and J by 3 bases, with 15 bases between them. The CDR3 has 14 residues. Germline CDR1 DFQATT, CDR2 SNEGSKA (reference sequence).